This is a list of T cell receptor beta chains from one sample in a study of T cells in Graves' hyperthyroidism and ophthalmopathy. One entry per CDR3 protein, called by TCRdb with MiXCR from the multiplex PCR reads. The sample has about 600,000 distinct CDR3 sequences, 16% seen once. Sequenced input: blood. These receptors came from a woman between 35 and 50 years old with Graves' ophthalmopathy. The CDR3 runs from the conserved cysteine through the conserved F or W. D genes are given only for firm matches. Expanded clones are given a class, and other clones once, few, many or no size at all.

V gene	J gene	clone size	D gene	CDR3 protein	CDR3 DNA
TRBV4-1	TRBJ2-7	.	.	CASSQEGAYEQYF	TGCGCCAGCAGCCAAGAGGGGGCCTACGAGCAGTACTTC
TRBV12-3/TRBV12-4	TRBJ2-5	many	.	CASCTDQETQYF	TGTGCCAGCTGTACAGACCAAGAGACCCAGTACTTC
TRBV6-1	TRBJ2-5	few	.	CASTTSWGGEETQYF	TGTGCCAGCACTACCTCCTGGGGGGGCGAAGAGACCCAGTACTTC
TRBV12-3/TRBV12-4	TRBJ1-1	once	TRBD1	CASSLSGGATTEAFF	TGTGCCAGCAGTTTATCAGGGGGCGCAACCACTGAAGCTTTCTTT
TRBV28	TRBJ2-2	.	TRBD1	CASSQTGTGGNTGELFF	TGTGCCAGCAGCCAAACCGGGACAGGGGGCAACACCGGGGAGCTGTTTTTT
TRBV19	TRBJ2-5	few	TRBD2	CASSMSSGDQETQYF	TGTGCCAGTAGTATGTCTAGCGGGGATCAAGAGACCCAGTACTTC
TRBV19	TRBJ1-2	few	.	CASSMGGNYGYTF	TGTGCCAGTAGTATGGGCGGTAACTATGGCTACACCTTC
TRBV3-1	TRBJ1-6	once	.	CASSQGVSGLNSPLHF	TGTGCCAGCAGCCAAGGGGTTTCGGGCCTTAATTCACCCCTCCACTTT
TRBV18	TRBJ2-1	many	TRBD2	CASSPLAGVFNEQFF	TGTGCCAGCTCACCACTAGCGGGGGTATTCAATGAGCAGTTCTTC
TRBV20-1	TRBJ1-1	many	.	CSARAGPGHTEAFF	TGCAGTGCTAGAGCCGGGCCAGGGCATACTGAAGCTTTCTTT
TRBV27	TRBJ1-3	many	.	CASSSRDSGNTIYF	TGTGCCAGCAGTTCGCGGGACTCTGGAAACACCATATATTTT
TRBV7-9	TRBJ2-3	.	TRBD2	CASSRGGLAVDTQYF	TGTGCCAGCAGCCGAGGTGGACTAGCTGTAGATACGCAGTATTTT
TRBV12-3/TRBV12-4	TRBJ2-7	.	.	CASTSPGHSYEQYF	TGTGCCAGCACCTCCCCGGGACACTCCTACGAGCAGTACTTC
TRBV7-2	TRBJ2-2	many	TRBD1	CASSSTGPNTGELFF	TGTGCCAGCAGCTCGACAGGGCCGAACACCGGGGAGCTGTTTTTT
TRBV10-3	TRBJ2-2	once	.	CAITRDLLTGELFF	TGTGCCATCACTCGGGACTTACTCACCGGGGAGCTGTTTTTT
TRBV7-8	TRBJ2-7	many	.	CASSLDFRNYEQYF	TGTGCCAGCAGCTTAGACTTCAGAAACTACGAGCAGTACTTC
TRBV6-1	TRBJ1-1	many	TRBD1	CAARTSGTGVMNTEAFF	TGTGCCGCCAGAACATCCGGGACAGGGGTCATGAACACTGAAGCTTTCTTT
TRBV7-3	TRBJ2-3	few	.	CASSLAGLTTDTQYF	TGTGCCAGCAGCTTGGCGGGGCTTACCACAGATACGCAGTATTTT
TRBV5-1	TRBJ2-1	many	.	CASSAQGIGEQFF	TGCGCCAGCAGCGCTCAGGGTATCGGTGAGCAGTTCTTC
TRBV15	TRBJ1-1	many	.	CATSRLKQGPPMNTEAFF	TGTGCCACCAGCAGACTGAAGCAGGGGCCTCCTATGAACACTGAAGCTTTCTTT
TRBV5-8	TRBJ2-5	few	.	CASSWDSPGPGETQYF	TGTGCCAGCAGCTGGGACTCTCCGGGACCCGGGGAGACCCAGTACTTC
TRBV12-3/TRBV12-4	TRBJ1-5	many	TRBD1	CASSRTGEGQPQHF	TGTGCCAGCAGTCGTACAGGGGAGGGCCAGCCCCAGCATTTT
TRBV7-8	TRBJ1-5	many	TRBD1	CASSLAGTGGSNQPQHF	TGTGCCAGCAGCTTAGCCGGGACAGGGGGTAGCAATCAGCCCCAGCATTTT
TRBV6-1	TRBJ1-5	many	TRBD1	CASSEDGTAISNQPQHF	TGTGCCAGCAGTGAGGATGGGACAGCCATTAGCAATCAGCCCCAGCATTTT
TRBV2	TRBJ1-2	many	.	CASSESRVNYGYTF	TGTGCCAGCAGTGAGTCTAGGGTAAACTATGGCTACACCTTC
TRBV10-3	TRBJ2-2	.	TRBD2	CAISASGGAANTGELFF	TGTGCCATCAGTGCTAGCGGGGGGGCAGCGAACACCGGGGAGCTGTTTTTT
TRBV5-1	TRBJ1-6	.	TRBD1	CASSSGQENSPLHF	TGCGCCAGCAGCTCCGGACAGGAAAATTCACCCCTCCACTTT
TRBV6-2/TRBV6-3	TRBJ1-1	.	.	CASSPWAGNLRAFF	TGTGCCAGCAGCCCATGGGCAGGGAATCTCCGAGCTTTCTTT
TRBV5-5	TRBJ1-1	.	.	CASSLVGALSTEAFF	TGTGCCAGCAGCTTGGTAGGGGCTCTGTCCACTGAAGCTTTCTTT
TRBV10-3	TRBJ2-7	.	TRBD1	CASSFRTGQHEQYF	TGTGCCAGCAGTTTCCGGACAGGGCAACACGAGCAGTACTTC
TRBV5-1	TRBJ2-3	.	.	CASRQGMTDMQYF	TGCGCCAGCAGACAGGGTATGACAGATATGCAGTATTTT
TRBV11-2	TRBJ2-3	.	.	CASYSFHTDTQYF	TGTGCCAGTTACTCATTCCACACAGATACGCAGTATTTT
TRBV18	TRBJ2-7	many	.	CASSPREDSYEQYF	TGTGCCAGCTCACCACGGGAAGACTCCTACGAGCAGTACTTC
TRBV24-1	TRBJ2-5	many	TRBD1	CAPSPGGTFSFQETQYF	TGTGCCCCGTCTCCAGGGGGCACTTTTTCGTTCCAAGAGACCCAGTACTTC
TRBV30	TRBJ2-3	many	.	CAWGKDNRERDTQYF	TGTGCCTGGGGAAAGGATAACAGGGAGAGAGATACGCAGTATTTT
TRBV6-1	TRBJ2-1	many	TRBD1	CASRLGGTGGYNEQFF	TGTGCCAGCAGACTAGGCGGGACAGGGGGTTACAATGAGCAGTTCTTC
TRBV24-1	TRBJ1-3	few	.	CATSDGLGNTIYF	TGTGCCACCAGTGACGGCCTCGGAAACACCATATATTTT
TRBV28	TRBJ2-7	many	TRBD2	CASSTTSGSPYEQYF	TGTGCCAGCAGTACCACTAGCGGGAGTCCCTACGAGCAGTACTTC
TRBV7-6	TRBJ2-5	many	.	CASSQTAGQETQYF	TGTGCCAGCAGCCAGACAGCCGGCCAGGAGACCCAGTACTTC
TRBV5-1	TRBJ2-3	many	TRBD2	CASSLGASGSGVGTDTQYF	TGCGCCAGCAGCTTGGGTGCCAGCGGGAGTGGAGTTGGTACAGATACGCAGTATTTT
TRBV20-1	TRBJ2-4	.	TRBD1	CSASMDRAQLAKNIQYF	TGCAGTGCCTCGATGGACAGGGCGCAACTAGCCAAAAACATTCAGTACTTC
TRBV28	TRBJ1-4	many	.	CASSSGGLNEKLFF	TGTGCCAGCAGTTCGGGAGGGCTGAATGAAAAACTGTTTTTT
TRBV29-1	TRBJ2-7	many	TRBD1	CSVGITTGTYEQYF	TGCAGCGTTGGTATTACGACAGGGACCTACGAGCAGTACTTC